This T cell receptor (beta chain) derives from a study of T cells in Graves' hyperthyroidism and ophthalmopathy. Comment on this clonotype: As yet, its antigen is unknown.

Trimming removed 2 bases at V and 6 bases at J, with 7 bases between. Per the germline V gene, CDR1 is MDHEN and CDR2 is SYDVKM. CDR3 size: 12 residues. Study-level findings and limits: Most clonotypes expanded in the thyroid (above 0.001) were also present in blood.

RNA transcripts were the template for amplifying TCR beta CDR3 regions. An initial round of RT-PCR targeting the TCR CDR3 relied on the HTBI primer set. Using its own MiXCR run on the multiplex PCR reads, TCRdb lists one record per CDR3 protein. This sample has around 570,000 distinct CDR3 sequences, with 15% to 20% found just once. Sequenced material: blood. The clonotype originates from a man between 35 and 55 years old with Graves' ophthalmopathy. The rearrangement joins TRBV28 to TRBJ1-2; D gene ambiguous. Here the CDR3 reads CASSLVTHGYTF. CDR3 in DNA: TGTGCCAGCAGTTTAGTTACCCATGGCTACACCTTC.